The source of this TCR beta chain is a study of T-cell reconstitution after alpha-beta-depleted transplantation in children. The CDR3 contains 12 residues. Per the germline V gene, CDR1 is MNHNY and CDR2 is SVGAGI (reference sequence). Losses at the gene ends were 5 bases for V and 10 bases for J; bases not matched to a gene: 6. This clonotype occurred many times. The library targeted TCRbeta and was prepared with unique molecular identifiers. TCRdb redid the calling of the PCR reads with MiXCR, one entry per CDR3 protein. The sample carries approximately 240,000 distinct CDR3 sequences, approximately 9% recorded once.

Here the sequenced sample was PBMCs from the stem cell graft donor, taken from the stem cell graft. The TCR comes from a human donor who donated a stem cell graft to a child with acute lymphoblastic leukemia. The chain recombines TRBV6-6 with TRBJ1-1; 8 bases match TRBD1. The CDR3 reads CASSTGGSIAFF. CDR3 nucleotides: TGTGCCAGCAGTACAGGGGGTAGTATAGCTTTCTTT.